These T cell receptor beta chains were read from a single sample in a study of blood T cells in healthy people across ages. TCRdb called the 5' RACE reads again in MiXCR, with one record for every CDR3 protein. The sample has about 1,400,000 distinct CDR3 sequences, about 40% seen once. The specimen was blood. The receptors originated from a woman in her late teens or twenties in good health. The conserved cysteine and the conserved F or W are not part of the CDR3 here. Each record gives: clone size, D gene, V gene, CDR3 protein. D genes are given only for firm matches. Clone size is given for some rows only: seen once, a few or many times, or a class if the clone is expanded.

NA,TRBD2,TRBV6-1,ASSVGRGGDEQY
NA,NA,TRBV2,ASSEGWSGALAKNIQY
NA,TRBD1,TRBV27,ASSLTGTGVHEQF
few,NA,TRBV20-1,SAANPTLPGVGYT
few,NA,TRBV2,ASSVGSAYEQY
NA,NA,TRBV20-1,TGAKPNGETQY
few,TRBD2,TRBV6-1,ASSEPGLAGDNEQF
many,NA,TRBV25-1,ASSGTGPIQY
NA,NA,TRBV6-5,ASSPDGEYTEAF
NA,NA,TRBV14,ASSQPQGKVTDTQY
few,NA,TRBV7-2,ASSGTNTGELF
few,NA,TRBV7-2,ASSLSALGTEYYGYT
NA,TRBD2,TRBV4-2,ASSQGYGGAGEQY